Below, one T cell receptor beta chain is given with its context. This clonotype was seen a few times. The clone's antigen remains unknown. Within one base of it there is no much larger clone, and no base qualities were kept. This sample is drawn from a study of regulatory T cells in long-lasting Graves disease (dated by TCRdb to the early 2020s). About the full investigation: Newly diagnosed Graves' disease patients had taken antithyroid drugs for less than 3 months. The study took place in China and was registered as a clinical trial. Patients with persistent Graves' disease were compared with patients with newly diagnosed Graves' disease using TCR sequencing and RNA sequencing of peripheral blood. A total of 33 samples underwent TCR sequencing, from about 13 patients with persistent Graves' disease and 20 or so patients with newly diagnosed Graves' disease.

Library preparation employed multiplex PCR. For sequencing, an Illumina HiSeq 4000 was employed. iRepertoire HTBI primers and Arm-PCR amplification of CDR3 regions were used to construct TCR beta libraries. Gel purification was performed on PCR products prior to sequencing. As for how the authors treated the data: A total of under 80 TRBV and approximately 13 TRBJ segments were identified across samples and were used for gene usage analysis of CDR3 amino acid clonotypes. COPE and FqMerger were used to merge the filtered high-quality paired reads into contigs. Contigs were aligned with BLAST to IMGT TRBV, TRBD and TRBJ reference genes, and CDR3 was defined per IMGT. Any clonotype with a frequency above 0.1% was counted as a highly expanded clone. Shannon entropy was used to measure repertoire diversity, and the Gini coefficient was used to measure V-J evenness. Public clonotypes were defined as clonotypes shared by more than one individual. In TCRdb, the public reads were trimmed at Q25 with fastp and aligned with MiXCR, with productive beta chains retained. Identical CDR3 protein sequences are pooled into one entry, listed with their most common genes and DNA. The V and J calls, along with clone size, are taken from TCRdb and not from the paper's own processing. The sample includes about 440,000 distinct CDR3 sequences, with 15% observed a single time. The ten largest clones add up to 16% of the sample.

The time point label corresponds to: newly diagnosed GD, antithyroid drugs for less than 3 months. For both TCR sequencing and RNA sequencing, RNA was extracted from PBMCs using TRIzol. The diagnosis of Graves' disease was made according to American Thyroid Association guidelines. Recruitment of patients was carried out at an endocrinology department in Xi'an, China. Each patient gave around 9.2 milliliters of peripheral blood, collected in an EDTA anticoagulant tube. Ficoll Paque Plus density gradient separation was used to isolate PBMCs, and no additional T cell sorting was done. An Agilent 2100 Bioanalyzer and agarose gel were used to assess RNA quality, and a NanoDrop 2000 was used to measure RNA concentration. What the research found in general, with its limitations: The authors acknowledged the small sample size as a limitation that may reduce accuracy. Only peripheral blood was studied, because thyroid tissue, the primary lesion, was inaccessible. More public clonotypes were shared among persistent patients (under 3,000) than among newly diagnosed patients (roughly 1,000). Only the TCR beta chain was sequenced and analyzed. Persistent Graves' disease patients showed lower TCR Shannon entropy and fewer highly expanded clones than newly diagnosed patients, suggesting clonal expansion.

The data were also submitted as part of a second study, on T cells in Graves' hyperthyroidism and ophthalmopathy. As the second publication notes: Stable Graves' hyperthyroidism was defined as no progression to ophthalmopathy during 18 months of follow-up. The hyperthyroidism patients were between 18 and 65 years old and newly diagnosed, with a disease duration of less than 2 months. Patients with uncontrolled infections, other autoimmune diseases, pregnancy or lactation were excluded. Diagnoses were based on clinical symptoms, serum thyroxine and TRAb, thyroid ultrasound and orbital computed tomography. A first-round RT-PCR of the TCR CDR3 used the HTBI primer set with the Qiagen OneStep RT-PCR kit. Most expanded thyroid clonotypes (frequency above 0.001) were also found in blood, which suggests that blood repertoires may mirror thyroid immune responses. A model built on a 13 V-J signature distinguished ophthalmopathy from stable hyperthyroidism, reaching 85% to 90% sensitivity and 81.08% specificity in cross-validation and 80%/75% in testing. In validation, the model predicted progression to ophthalmopathy a median of about 6 months before onset, with 65% to 71% sensitivity and roughly 79% specificity. A discovery cohort of about a hundred patients, approximately 45 with Graves' ophthalmopathy and 57 with stable Graves' hyperthyroidism, was used to find distinguishing TCR V-J signatures. Prospective prediction of ophthalmopathy was tested in an independent validation cohort consisting of roughly 19 hyperthyroidism patients and 15 to 17 patients who later progressed to ophthalmopathy. For training and testing, the 100 or so patients in the discovery cohort were randomly divided in a 7:3 ratio. Thyroid tissue and blood T-cell repertoires from over 5 Graves' hyperthyroidism patients were also compared in the study. After sampling, hyperthyroidism patients received methimazole starting at 30 mg daily, and ophthalmopathy patients received high-dose intravenous methylprednisolone. Libraries were constructed in a second round of multiplex PCR, after which size selection and purification were carried out. Libraries were sequenced paired-end with 100 bp reads on an Illumina HiSeq2000. SOAPnuke was used to process the raw data, with reads discarded if the reads contained adapters or uncalled bases, had a mean Phred below 15, or lacked an exact constant-primer or identifier match. COPE v1.2.5 was used to merge the high-quality paired reads, and each unique nucleotide sequence was defined as a clonotype. Clonotypes were aligned to IMGT TRBV, TRBD and TRBJ reference segments using MiTCR v1.1. The analysis was restricted to V-J combinations with a frequency above 0.0001, which together covered over 99% of the repertoires. The TCS score was defined as F50 (clonal expansion) divided by E x V (chaos), with BLOSUM62-based TCRdist calculated between CDR3 peptides within each V-J. Welch's t-statistics and random forest reduced approximately 520 V-J features to 10 to 15, which were used in a naive Bayes classifier (R e1071). Sample size was not statistically predetermined, and blinding of investigators to group allocation was not performed. According to the paper, TCR Vbeta CDR3 sequencing was carried out on approximately 140 peripheral blood samples, which came from 40 to 45 ophthalmopathy, approximately 72 hyperthyroidism and 17 progressor patients.

The sequence came from a woman in her 30s with Graves disease. Donor details come from another sample of the same person, matched by shared clones. This material consisted of peripheral blood mononuclear cells (PBMCs), taken at new diagnosis, from a patient treated with antithyroid drugs.

CDR3 reads: CAISETNEKLFF. The sequenced DNA: TGTGCCATCAGTGAGACAAATGAAAAACTGTTTTTT. The rearranged segments are TRBV10-3 and TRBJ1-4, with the D gene call left open. V is pared back by 2 bases and J by 5 bases, with 3 bases lying between the germline termini. The CDR3 measures 12 amino acids from cysteine to phenylalanine. Only the CDR3 region is kept as DNA, spanning 36 bases read in frame from base 1. The germline V gene supplies CDR1 ENHRY and CDR2 SYGVKD.